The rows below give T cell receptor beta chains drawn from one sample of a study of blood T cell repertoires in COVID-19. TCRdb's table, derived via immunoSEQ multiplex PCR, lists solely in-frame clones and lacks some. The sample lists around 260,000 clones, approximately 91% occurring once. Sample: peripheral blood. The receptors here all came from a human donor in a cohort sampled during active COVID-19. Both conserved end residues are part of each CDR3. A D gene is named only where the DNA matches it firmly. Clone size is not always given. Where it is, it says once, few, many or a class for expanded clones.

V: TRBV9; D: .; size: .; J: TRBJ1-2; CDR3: CASRGGGYGYTF; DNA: TGTGCCAGCAGAGGGGGGGGCTATGGCTACACCTTC
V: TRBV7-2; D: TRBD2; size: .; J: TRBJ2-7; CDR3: CASSLGTSGNPYEQYF; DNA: TGTGCCAGCAGCTTAGGGACTAGCGGGAACCCCTACGAGCAGTACTTC
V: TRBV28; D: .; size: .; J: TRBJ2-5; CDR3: CASSLVGQETQYF; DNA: TGTGCCAGCAGTTTAGTGGGCCAGGAGACCCAGTACTTC
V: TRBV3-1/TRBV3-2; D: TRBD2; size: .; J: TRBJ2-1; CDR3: CASSQGRGRADEQFF; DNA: TGTGCCAGCAGCCAAGGGCGCGGGAGGGCCGATGAGCAGTTCTTC
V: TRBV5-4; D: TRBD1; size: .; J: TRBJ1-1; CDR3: CASSQRQGGLNTEAFF; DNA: TGTGCCAGCAGCCAGCGACAGGGGGGCTTGAACACTGAAGCTTTCTTT
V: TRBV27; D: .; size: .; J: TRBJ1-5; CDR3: CASSLAAHYQPQHF; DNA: TGTGCCAGCAGTTTAGCTGCGCACTATCAGCCCCAGCATTTT
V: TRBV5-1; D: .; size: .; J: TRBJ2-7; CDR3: CASSSPSEQYF; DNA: TGCGCCAGCAGCTCCCCTTCCGAGCAGTACTTC
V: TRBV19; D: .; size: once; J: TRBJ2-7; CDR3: CASSRPLASGTYEQYF; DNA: TGTGCCAGTAGTAGACCCTTGGCCTCAGGGACCTACGAGCAGTACTTC
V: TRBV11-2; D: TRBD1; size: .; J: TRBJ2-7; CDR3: CASSPETGGYEQYF; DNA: TGTGCCAGCAGCCCCGAGACAGGGGGCTACGAGCAGTACTTC
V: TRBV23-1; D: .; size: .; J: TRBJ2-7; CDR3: CASSQPPPGVTYEQYF; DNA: TGCGCCAGCAGTCAACCACCGCCCGGGGTTACCTACGAGCAGTACTTC
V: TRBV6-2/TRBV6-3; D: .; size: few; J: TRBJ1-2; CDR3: CASSTETYLNYGYTF; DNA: TGTGCCAGCAGTACAGAGACATACCTTAACTATGGCTACACCTTC
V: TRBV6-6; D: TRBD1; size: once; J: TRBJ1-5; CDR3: CASTRGQGPGQPQHF; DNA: TGTGCCAGCACCAGGGGACAGGGGCCGGGTCAGCCCCAGCATTTT
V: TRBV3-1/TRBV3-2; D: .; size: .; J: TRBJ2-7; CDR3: CASSQGLAPSSYEQYF; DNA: TGTGCCAGCAGCCAAGGGCTAGCGCCGAGCTCCTACGAGCAGTACTTC
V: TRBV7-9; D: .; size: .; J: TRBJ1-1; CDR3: CASNLGDPRTEAFF; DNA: TGTGCCAGCAATCTAGGGGATCCGCGCACTGAAGCTTTCTTT
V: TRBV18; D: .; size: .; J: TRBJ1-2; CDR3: CASSPGTWTSDGYTF; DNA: TGTGCCAGCTCACCCGGGACTTGGACTTCTGATGGCTACACCTTC
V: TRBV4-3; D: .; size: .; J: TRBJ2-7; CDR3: CASSQVFGGGPYEQYF; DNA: TGCGCCAGCAGCCAAGTTTTCGGCGGGGGCCCCTACGAGCAGTACTTC
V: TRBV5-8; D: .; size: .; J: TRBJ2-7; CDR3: CASSLSTGYEQYF; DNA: TGTGCCAGCAGCTTGTCTACCGGCTACGAGCAGTACTTC
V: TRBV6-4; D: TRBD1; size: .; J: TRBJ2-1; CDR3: CASSVAGTASYNEQFF; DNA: TGTGCCAGCAGTGTTGCCGGGACAGCTAGTTACAATGAGCAGTTCTTC
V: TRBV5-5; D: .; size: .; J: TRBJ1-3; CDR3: CASSLAWGAGNTIYF; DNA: TGTGCCAGCAGCTTGGCCTGGGGGGCTGGAAACACCATATATTTT
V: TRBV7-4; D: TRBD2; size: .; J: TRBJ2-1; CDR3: CASSLQFPYSGGSYNEQFF; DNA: TGTGCCAGCAGCTTACAATTCCCGTATAGCGGGGGATCCTACAATGAGCAGTTCTTC
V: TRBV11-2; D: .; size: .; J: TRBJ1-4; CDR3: CASSPDTYEKLFF; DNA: TGTGCCAGCAGCCCGGACACTTATGAAAAACTGTTTTTT
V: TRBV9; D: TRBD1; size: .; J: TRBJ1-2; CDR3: CASSVGGQGYGYTF; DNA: TGTGCCAGCAGCGTAGGGGGACAGGGGTATGGCTACACCTTC
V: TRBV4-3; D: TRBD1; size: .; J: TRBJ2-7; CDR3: CASSQDQGTGGYEQYF; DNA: TGCGCCAGCAGCCAAGATCAAGGGACAGGGGGATACGAGCAGTACTTC